This T cell receptor beta chain originates from a study of cytomegalovirus exposure and HLA in healthy donors. Study in general: Earlier results showed 117 million unique TCR beta sequences derived from 150 million to 200 million T cells. Of all 400 or so donors who were genotyped, 81% belonged to the Caucasian-associated ancestry cluster. Study-wide findings and caveats: The HLA-A and HLA-B alleles of most subjects were reportedly predicted accurately from TCR beta sequences.

The CDR3 covers 16 residues. The germline CDR1 and CDR2 sequences are SGHAT and FQNNGV. The V and J ends lost 3 bases and 1 base, in that order; junction bases with no gene match: 3. Comments on this clone: Antigen specificity is unknown.

Use of 60 Vbeta and 13 Jbeta primers characterized the PCR. Clones were sequenced by immunoSEQ multiplex PCR, and TCRdb holds only the in-frame ones, with some missing. The sample has about 150,000 clones, around 78% seen once. V usage is TRBV11-2 and J usage is TRBJ1-2, with 12 nucleotides matching TRBD1. This receptor was obtained from a woman between 40 and 55 years old in good health and CMV-seronegative. Sequenced input: PBMCs. The CDR3 DNA is TGTGCCAGCAGCTTTGGGGACAGGGGGCATAACTATGGCTACACCTTC. It yields the protein CASSFGDRGHNYGYTF.